This T cell receptor (beta chain) was recorded in a study of T-cell memory formation after mild COVID-19. General observations from the study: Later expanders leaned CD4+, whereas clones that contracted between day 15 and 85 were balanced CD4/CD8. Whether second-wave clones peaking at day 37 were SARS-CoV-2 specific went unconfirmed.

5'RACE, which relied on constant-segment primers, yielded TCR alpha and TCR beta cDNA libraries carrying sample barcodes and UMIs. TCRdb fed the 5' RACE reads into MiXCR, producing one record per CDR3 protein. The sample holds fewer than 30,000 distinct CDR3 sequences, approximately 12% seen once. Many counts were recorded for this clonotype. Its antigen remains unknown. Trimming removed 2 bases at V and 5 bases at J, with 7 bases between. The CDR3 runs to 12 residues. The V gene's germline CDR1 is SEHNR and CDR2 FQNEAQ (reference sequence). The J gene is TRBJ2-7, the V gene TRBV7-9; D gene unclear. What was sequenced was PBMCs or a T cell subset sorted from them (not recorded which). This TCR came from an adult woman who had mild COVID-19 (a few samples of this study predate the infection). Cell type and time point are not known. This chain's CDR3 is CASSLLWDEQYF. The CDR3 nucleotides read TGTGCCAGCAGCTTACTATGGGACGAGCAGTACTTC.